The 28 T cell receptor beta chains below come from one sample, sequenced in a study of T cell repertoires in cytomegalovirus infection. Via MiXCR, TCRdb re-called the reads, giving one row per CDR3 protein. Here the sample spans 450,000 to 600,000 distinct CDR3 sequences, roughly 10% being singletons. The sequenced material came from PBMCs. The receptors here all came from a human donor in good health (CMV status not recorded). Some clones in this sample may be carry-over from other donors' samples.

This clonotype has only one observation. A much larger clone lies one base from this, so it may be a read error. V and J are TRBV12-5 and TRBJ1-2; possible D gene TRBD1, 5 bases. CDR1 and CDR2 (germline): LGHNT, FRNRAP. CDR3 length equals 18 residues. With 0 bases removed from V and 2 bases from J, the gap between germline ends came to 19 bases. The CDR3 protein is CASGLVLRGRPSNYGYTF. In DNA, the CDR3 is TGTGCTAGTGGTTTGGTACTCCGGGGCAGGCCGTCCAACTATGGCTACACCTTC.

The V call is TRBV7-9, the J call TRBJ1-4, with TRBD1 matching over 9 bases. Germline V lookup: CDR1 SEHNR, CDR2 FQNEAQ (reference sequence). The CDR3 runs 17 residues. The V and J ends lost 5 bases and 7 bases, in that order; junction bases with no gene match: 14. CDR3 protein: CASSRNTQGAGSEKLFF. In DNA form, the CDR3 reads TGTGCCAGCAGCCGGAATACACAGGGGGCTGGTAGTGAAAAACTGTTTTTT.

This clonotype was counted at least ten times. The chain uses TRBV11-2 and TRBJ1-2, with a possible D match to TRBD1 (5 bases). The CDR3 consists of 14 residues. The V end lost 7 bases, the J end lost 4 bases, and 16 bases lay between the germline ends. In germline, CDR1 is SGHAT, CDR2 FQNNGV. The CDR3 sequence is CASTGIGGGYGYTF. CDR3 nucleotides: TGTGCCAGCACAGGAATCGGGGGAGGCTATGGCTACACCTTC.

This clonotype has a count of ten or more. The CDR3 sequence: CASSQELNGAEQYF. In nucleotides, the CDR3 is TGTGCCAGCAGCCAAGAGTTAAACGGGGCCGAGCAGTACTTC. This rearrangement joins TRBV4-2 to TRBJ2-7; either TRBD1 or TRBD2 may fit D (5 bases each). This CDR3 is built from 14 residues. Germline CDR1 is LGHNA and CDR2 is YNFKEQ. Between the trimmed V and J ends, which lost 0 bases and 6 bases, there was a span of 12 bases.

This clonotype came up a few times. CDR3 nucleotides: TGTGCCAGCAGCCAACTAGCCTCGGAGACCCAGTACTTC. The encoded protein is CASSQLASETQYF. The rearrangement joins TRBV3-1 to TRBJ2-5; D perhaps matches TRBD2 (5 bases). CDR1 LGHDT and CDR2 YNNKEL come from the germline V gene (reference sequence). V lost 2 bases, J lost 5 bases, and 9 bases lay in between. The CDR3 consists of 13 residues.

The chain is built from TRBV15 and TRBJ2-1, with 11 bases aligning to TRBD2. Per the germline V gene, CDR1 is LNHNV and CDR2 is YYDKDF (reference sequence). The CDR3 extends over 15 amino acids. The V gene end was trimmed by 6 bases and the J gene end by 3 bases; junction bases not matched to a gene: 4. CDR3 nucleotide sequence: TGTGCCACCAGTTCCGGGACTAGCGGCTACAATGAGCAGTTCTTC. It yields the protein CATSSGTSGYNEQFF.

Comment on this clonotype: Relative to the germline gene, one junction end is altered; a read error may explain this. The chain joins TRBV2 to TRBJ1-5, with 9 bases matching TRBD1. From germline, CDR1 is SNHLY and CDR2 FYNNEI. The CDR3 is 14 residues long. The CDR3 reads CASKEQGAYQRQHF. The CDR3 nucleotides read TGTGCCAGCAAAGAACAGGGGGCATATCAGCGCCAGCATTTT.

This clonotype was observed many times. This chain links TRBV4-1 with TRBJ1-2; weak D call: TRBD1 (5 bases). This CDR3 region has 13 residues. CDR1 is MGHRA and CDR2 is YSYEKL in the germline V gene. With 1 base removed from V and 2 bases from J, the gap between germline ends came to 5 bases. CDR3 loop: CASSQGGNYGYTF. The CDR3 DNA sequence: TGCGCCAGCAGCCAAGGGGGGAACTATGGCTACACCTTC.

V gene TRBV11-2 combines with J gene TRBJ2-2, with 8 nucleotides matching TRBD2. Germline CDR1 reads SGHAT; CDR2 reads FQNNGV. CDR3 length: 17 amino acids. Trimming cost V 1 base and J 7 bases; bases outside gene matches: 11. CDR3 DNA sequence: TGTGCCAGCAGCTTAGTATACCAGCGGGAGCGGGTCGGGGAGCTGTTTTTT. Translating it yields CASSLVYQRERVGELFF. The whole variable domain, filled in from reference TRBV11-2 and TRBJ2-2, reads EAGVAQSPRYKIIEKRQSVAFWCNPISGHATLYWYQQILGQGPKLLIQFQNNGVVDDSQLPKDRFSAERLKGVDSTLKIQPAKLEDSAVYLCASSLVYQRERVGELFFGEGSRLTVL.

This clonotype was detected once. The junction shows a germline mismatch at one end, possibly a read error. The J gene is TRBJ2-4, the V gene TRBV4-1; no definite D call. The V gene's germline CDR1 is MGHRA and CDR2 YSYEKL. CDR3 length equals 14 residues. In DNA form, the CDR3 reads TGTGCCAGCAGCCAAGATTATGGGAAAAACATTCAGTACTTC. Translation: CASSQDYGKNIQYF.

This clonotype was found many times. The CDR3 DNA reads as TGTGCCAGCAGCTTTCGGGACAGACCCACAGATACGCAGTATTTT. It specifies CASSFRDRPTDTQYF. The chain carries TRBV7-9 and TRBJ2-3, with 7 bases fitting TRBD1. The germline gives CDR1 SEHNR, CDR2 FQNEAQ (reference sequence). CDR3 size: 15 residues. V lost 3 bases, J lost 2 bases, and 5 bases stayed unmatched.

Ten or more counts support this clonotype. This rearrangement joins TRBV15 to TRBJ1-5; no clear D gene. CDR1 is LNHNV, CDR2 YYDKDF, per germline (reference sequence). Trimming removed 3 bases at V and 3 bases at J, with 3 bases between. The CDR3 is made up of 12 amino acids. The CDR3 sequence is CATSRHNQPQHF. The CDR3 DNA is TGTGCCACCAGCAGGCACAATCAGCCCCAGCATTTT.

This clonotype has at least ten counts. This chain joins TRBV4-2 and TRBJ1-1, with TRBD1 matching 10 bases. CDR1 is LGHNA and CDR2 is YNFKEQ in the germline V gene. CDR3 size: 15 residues. The V gene end was trimmed by 3 bases and the J gene end by 5 bases; junction bases not matched to a gene: 6. In nucleotides, the CDR3 is TGTGCCAGCAGCCACCCGACAGGGGGCTTAACTGAAGCTTTCTTT. Its translation: CASSHPTGGLTEAFF.

This clonotype was counted ten times or more. This sequence joins TRBV4-1 and TRBJ2-5, with 9 bases that match TRBD1. The germline V gene encodes CDR1 MGHRA and CDR2 YSYEKL. After removal of 5 bases from V and 2 bases from J, the junction contained 6 bases not matched to a gene. The CDR3 loop spans 15 amino acids. In nucleotides, the CDR3 is TGCGCCAGCAGCTACCCGGGACAGGGTCAAGAGACCCAGTACTTC. Amino acids: CASSYPGQGQETQYF.

In regard to this clonotype: A much larger clonotype is one base distant, so this may be a read error. J is TRBJ2-7 and V is TRBV28; TRBD2 matches at 8 bases. CDR3 length: 18 amino acids. J lost 4 bases, V lost 3 bases, and 17 bases had no gene match. The germline CDR1 and CDR2 sequences are MDHEN and SYDVKM. The CDR3: CASSFPGLRAGGKYEQYF. The CDR3, as DNA: TGTGCCAGCAGTTTCCCCGGTTTGCGGGCGGGAGGAAAATACGAGCAGTACTTC. The entire variable domain, with the rest obtained from reference TRBV28 and TRBJ2-7, is as follows: DVKVTQSSRYLVKRTGEKVFLECVQDMDHENMFWYRQDPGLGLRLIYFSYDVKMKEKGDIPEGYSVSREKKERFSLILESASTNQTSMYLCASSFPGLRAGGKYEQYFGPGTRLTVT.

This clonotype was counted many times. CDR3 sequence: CASSYPTGLAKNIQYF. The DNA for the CDR3 is TGTGCCAGCAGCTACCCGACAGGTTTGGCCAAAAACATTCAGTACTTC. V is TRBV7-9 and J is TRBJ2-4; a weak D match, TRBD1 (6 bases). The V end was cut by 4 bases, the J end by 1 base, with 14 bases between. Looked up from germline, CDR1 is SEHNR and CDR2 is FQNEAQ (reference sequence). The CDR3 extends over 16 amino acids. Full variable domain (remainder filled in from reference TRBV7-9 and TRBJ2-4): DTGVSQNPRHKITKRGQNVTFRCDPISEHNRLYWYRQTLGQGPEFLTYFQNEAQLEKSRLLSDRFSAERPKGSFSTLEIQRTEQGDSAMYLCASSYPTGLAKNIQYFGAGTRLSVL.

This clonotype was observed at least ten times. The chain is built from TRBV19 and TRBJ1-5; D is perhaps TRBD1 (6 bases). CDR1 and CDR2 (germline): LNHDA, SQIVND (reference sequence). Trimming stripped 3 bases from V and 0 bases from J, with 24 bases between. The CDR3 covers 20 residues. CDR3 residues: CASSMGATGTSLISNQPQHF. The CDR3 bases are TGTGCCAGTAGTATGGGGGCCACAGGGACTAGTCTCATTAGCAATCAGCCCCAGCATTTT.

This clonotype was counted many times. The V and J genes are TRBV28 and TRBJ2-7; D ambiguous. This CDR3 region has 15 residues. Germline V lookup: CDR1 MDHEN, CDR2 SYDVKM. V dropped 2 bases and J dropped 0 bases, with 11 bases sitting between them. Here the CDR3 DNA reads TGTGCCAGCAGTTTAGGGCCTACCCCCTCCTACGAGCAGTACTTC. Its protein product is CASSLGPTPSYEQYF. Using reference TRBV28 and TRBJ2-7 for the parts outside the CDR3, the full variable domain is DVKVTQSSRYLVKRTGEKVFLECVQDMDHENMFWYRQDPGLGLRLIYFSYDVKMKEKGDIPEGYSVSREKKERFSLILESASTNQTSMYLCASSLGPTPSYEQYFGPGTRLTVT.

There are many counts of this clonotype. The chain employs TRBV28 and TRBJ2-7; unclear D gene. V dropped 2 bases and J dropped 4 bases, with 9 bases sitting between them. CDR3 length: 13 residues. In germline, CDR1 is MDHEN, CDR2 SYDVKM. This CDR3 is CASSLIGPYEQYF. The DNA of the CDR3 is TGTGCCAGCAGTTTAATAGGCCCGTACGAGCAGTACTTC.

This clonotype was picked up many times. The chain joins TRBV28 to TRBJ2-3; 7 bases map to TRBD1. Germline assignment: CDR1 MDHEN and CDR2 SYDVKM. J was trimmed by 1 base and V by 5 bases; bases with no gene match: 9. This CDR3 is 16 amino acids long. In nucleotides, the CDR3 is TGTGCCAGCAGTAACCCGTCGACAGGGCGCACAGATACGCAGTATTTT. Residues: CASSNPSTGRTDTQYF.

This chain joins TRBV2 and TRBJ2-7; 12 positions match TRBD2. This CDR3 region has 16 residues. Germline loops: CDR1 SNHLY, CDR2 FYNNEI. The V and J ends lost 6 bases and 9 bases, in that order; junction bases with no gene match: 15. CDR3 sequence reads: CASRATGTSGFRGQYF. The CDR3 region has the DNA TGTGCCAGCAGGGCCACCGGGACTAGCGGGTTTCGGGGGCAGTACTTC.

This clonotype was seen once. This rearrangement joins TRBV29-1 to TRBJ1-1; TRBD1 might be the D (6 bases). The length of the CDR3 is 14 residues. Germline-derived CDR1 and CDR2 are SQVTM and ANQGSEA. Trimming removed 2 bases at V and 0 bases at J, with 10 bases between. The CDR3 region is CSVESGGMNTEAFF. In nucleotides, the CDR3 is TGCAGCGTTGAATCTGGGGGCATGAACACTGAAGCTTTCTTT.

In DNA form, the CDR3 reads TGCAGTGCTTATCAGCGGGGGCTAGCCACAGATACGCAGTATTTT. This encodes CSAYQRGLATDTQYF. The chain links TRBV20-1 to TRBJ2-3, with TRBD2 matching 8 bases. CDR1 is DFQATT and CDR2 is SNEGSKA in the germline V gene (reference sequence). V shed 5 bases, J shed 2 bases, and the junction held 9 bases outside the gene matches. This CDR3 is built from 15 residues.

This clonotype has at least ten counts. The chain is built from TRBV9 and TRBJ2-1, with 11 bases lining up with TRBD2. The CDR3 has 16 amino acids. Germline loops: CDR1 SGDLS, CDR2 YYNGEE. Unmatched junction bases numbered 8, after V lost 1 base and J lost 8 bases. CDR3 region: CASSVSRLAGGHEQFF. CDR3 DNA: TGTGCCAGCAGCGTAAGTAGGCTAGCGGGAGGTCATGAGCAGTTCTTC.

This clonotype was detected ten times or more. The V call is TRBV12-3 or TRBV12-4, the J call TRBJ1-2; tentative D call: TRBD1 (5 bases). The CDR3 loop spans 13 amino acids. Trimming cost V 7 bases and J 4 bases, with 13 bases left between them. In DNA, the CDR3 is TGTGCCAGCACTCCAGGGTCAGGCTATGGCTACACCTTC. Translation: CASTPGSGYGYTF.

V and J are TRBV5-4 and TRBJ1-6; no clear D. Germline CDR1 and CDR2: SGHNT and YYREEE (reference sequence). V lost 0 bases and J 2 bases, leaving 6 bases between the germline ends. This CDR3 has 15 amino acids. CDR3 protein: CASSLGRAYNSPLHF. The CDR3 DNA reads TGTGCCAGCAGCTTGGGAAGGGCCTATAATTCACCCCTCCACTTT.

This clonotype occurred many times. This sequence joins TRBV10-3 and TRBJ2-1; TRBD2 agrees at 9 bases. Per the germline V gene, CDR1 is ENHRY and CDR2 is SYGVKD. The CDR3 runs to 14 residues. The CDR3 reads CALRGDSGSIEQFF. For the CDR3, the DNA is TGTGCTCTCAGGGGGGATAGCGGGAGTATTGAGCAGTTCTTC.

The CDR3 protein is CASSSSYDRFSGSYEQYF. The CDR3 nucleotides are TGTGCCAGCAGTTCATCCTACGACAGGTTTTCGGGCTCCTACGAGCAGTACTTC. This chain links TRBV12-3 or TRBV12-4 with TRBJ2-7, with a possible D match to TRBD1 (6 bases). This CDR3 is 18 amino acids long. Trimming took 4 bases from V and 0 from J, leaving 22 bases between them.